Listed here is a single TCR beta chain. Per the study methods: Filtering was not the same, since immunoSEQ gave junction-only sequences without quality scores. The method was immunoSEQ multiplex PCR; TCRdb's version includes in-frame clones alone and lacks a portion of them. That table gives V, J and clone size, and the DNA gave D and trimming. The sample has under 2.5 million clones, around 90% seen once. The data were obtained in a study of shared clonotypes between healthy human individuals. Study at large: Three plates each covered CD4 naive and memory; CD8 naive two, CD8 memory one.

The CDR3 sequence is 16 residues long. Germline CDR1 SGHRS, CDR2 YFSETQ. V was clipped by 4 bases and J by 9 bases; unmatched bases: 14. This clonotype was obtained from a man aged 18 to 30 in good health. Some clones in this sample may be carry-over from other donors' samples. The gene calls are TRBV5-1 and TRBJ2-1, with 9 bases aligning to TRBD1. Sequencing was done on a sample of naive CD4+ T cells from PBMCs. The subset is: CD45RA+ positively selected. The CDR3 coding sequence is TGCGCCAGCAGCCCGGGGGGACAGGGTGGACCCCTTGAGCAGTTCTTC. This translates into CASSPGGQGGPLEQFF.